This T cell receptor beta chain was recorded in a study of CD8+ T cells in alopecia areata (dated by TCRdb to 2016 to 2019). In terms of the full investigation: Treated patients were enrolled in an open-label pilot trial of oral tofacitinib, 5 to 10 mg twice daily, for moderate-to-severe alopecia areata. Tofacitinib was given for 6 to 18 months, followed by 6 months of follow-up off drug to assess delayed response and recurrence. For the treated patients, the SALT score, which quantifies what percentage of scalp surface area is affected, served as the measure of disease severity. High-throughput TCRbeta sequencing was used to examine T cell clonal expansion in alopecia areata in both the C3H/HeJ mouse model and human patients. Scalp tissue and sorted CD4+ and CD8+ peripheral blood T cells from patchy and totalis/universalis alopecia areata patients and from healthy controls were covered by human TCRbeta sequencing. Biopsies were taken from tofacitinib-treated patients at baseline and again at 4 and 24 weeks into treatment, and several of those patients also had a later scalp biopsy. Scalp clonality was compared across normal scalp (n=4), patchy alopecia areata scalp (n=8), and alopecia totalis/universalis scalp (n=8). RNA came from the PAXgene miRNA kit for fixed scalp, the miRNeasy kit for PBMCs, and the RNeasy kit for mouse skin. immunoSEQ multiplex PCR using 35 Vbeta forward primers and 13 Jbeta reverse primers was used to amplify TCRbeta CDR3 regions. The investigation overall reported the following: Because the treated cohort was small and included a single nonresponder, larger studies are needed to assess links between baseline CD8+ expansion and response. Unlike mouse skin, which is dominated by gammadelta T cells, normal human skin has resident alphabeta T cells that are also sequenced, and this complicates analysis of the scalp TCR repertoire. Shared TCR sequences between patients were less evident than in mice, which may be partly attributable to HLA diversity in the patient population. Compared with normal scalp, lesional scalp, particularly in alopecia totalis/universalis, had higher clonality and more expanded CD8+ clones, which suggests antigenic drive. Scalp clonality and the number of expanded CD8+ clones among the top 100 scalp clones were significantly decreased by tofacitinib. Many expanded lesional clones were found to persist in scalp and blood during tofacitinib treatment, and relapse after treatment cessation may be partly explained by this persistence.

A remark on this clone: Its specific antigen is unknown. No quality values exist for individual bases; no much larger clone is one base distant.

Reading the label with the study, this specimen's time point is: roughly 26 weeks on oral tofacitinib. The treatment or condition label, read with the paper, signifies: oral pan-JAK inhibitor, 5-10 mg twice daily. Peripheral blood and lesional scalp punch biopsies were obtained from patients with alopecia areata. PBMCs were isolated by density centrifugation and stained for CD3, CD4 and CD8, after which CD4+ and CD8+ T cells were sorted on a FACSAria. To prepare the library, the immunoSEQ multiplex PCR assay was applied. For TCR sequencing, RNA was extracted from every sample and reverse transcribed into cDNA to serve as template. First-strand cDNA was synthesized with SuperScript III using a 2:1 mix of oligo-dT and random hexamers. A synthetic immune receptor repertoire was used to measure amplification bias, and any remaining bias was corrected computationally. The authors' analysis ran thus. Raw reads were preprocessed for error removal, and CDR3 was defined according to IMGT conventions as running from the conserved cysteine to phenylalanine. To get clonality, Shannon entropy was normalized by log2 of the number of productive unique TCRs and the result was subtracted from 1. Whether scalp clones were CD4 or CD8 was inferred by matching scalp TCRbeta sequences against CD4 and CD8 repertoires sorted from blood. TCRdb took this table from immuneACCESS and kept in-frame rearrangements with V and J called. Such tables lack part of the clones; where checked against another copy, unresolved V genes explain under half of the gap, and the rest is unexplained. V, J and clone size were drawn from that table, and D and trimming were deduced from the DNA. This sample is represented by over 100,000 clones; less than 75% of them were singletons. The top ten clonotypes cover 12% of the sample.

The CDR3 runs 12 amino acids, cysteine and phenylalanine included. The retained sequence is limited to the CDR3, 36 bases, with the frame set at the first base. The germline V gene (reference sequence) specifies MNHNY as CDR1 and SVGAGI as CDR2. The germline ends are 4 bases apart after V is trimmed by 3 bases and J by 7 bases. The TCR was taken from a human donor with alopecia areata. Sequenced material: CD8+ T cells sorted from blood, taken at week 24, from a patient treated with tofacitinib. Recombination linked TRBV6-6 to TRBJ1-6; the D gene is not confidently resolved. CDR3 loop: CASSYTNSPLHF. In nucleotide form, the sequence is TGTGCCAGCAGTTATACGAATTCACCCCTCCACTTT.